This entry concerns a single T cell receptor (beta chain). The antigen is undetermined. Every participating donor gave one draw, a heparinised blood sample averaging about 110 mL. This sample is part of a study of beta chain features in type 1 diabetes. General study findings and limits: Type 1 diabetes patients showed fewer insertions and more deletions at VDJ junctions. With patients and controls alike, PCR might favor shorter templates to an equal degree.

The CDR3 length is 14 residues. V was trimmed by 0 bases and J by 3 bases, leaving 10 bases between them. The germline CDR1 and CDR2 sequences are SGHRS and YFSETQ. cDNA synthesis used the whole RNA isolate, giving expressed TCRB sequences. Mean read depth for naive, central memory and regulatory T cell samples was a few million reads. Clones were sequenced by immunoSEQ multiplex PCR, and TCRdb holds only the in-frame ones, with some missing. The profile shows almost 350,000 clones, 6.5% to 10% of them singletons. The chain couples TRBV5-1 to TRBJ2-7; D is uncertain. Sequencing was carried out using central memory CD4+ T cells from blood. The receptor comes from a woman under 30 in good health. In nucleotides, the CDR3 is TGCGCCAGCAGCTTGGGACACAATAGCTACGAGCAGTACTTC. Amino acid sequence: CASSLGHNSYEQYF.